This TCR beta chain was profiled in a study of T cells of healthy individuals. In this sample, this clonotype turned up once. CDR3 length: 16 amino acids. The J segment lost 5 bases and the V segment lost 3 bases, leaving 11 bases of the junction unmatched. TCRdb fed the 5' RACE reads into MiXCR, producing one record per CDR3 protein. This table has around 53,000 distinct CDR3 sequences, 14% to 15% appearing once. The TCR originated in a human donor in good health. This chain connects TRBV12-3 or TRBV12-4 to TRBJ2-5, with 8 bases aligning to TRBD2. For the CDR3, the DNA is TGTGCCAGCAGTTTCCCCGTACGGGAGGGCCAGGAGACCCAGTACTTC. It codes for CASSFPVREGQETQYF.